Shown below are 2 T cell receptor beta chains from a single sample sequenced in a study of blood T cell repertoires in COVID-19. Clones were read by immunoSEQ multiplex PCR, and TCRdb kept only the in-frame ones, dropping some. The data contain approximately 41,000 clones, 81% of them singletons. Source material: peripheral blood. The source is a man aged 40-55 years with active or convalescent COVID-19.

The CDR3 region has the DNA TGTGCCACCTCCGGGGGGGGCGGCTATGGCTACACCTTC. Amino acids: CATSGGGGYGYTF. V gene TRBV24-1 combines with J gene TRBJ1-2, with a weak D call TRBD1 (6 bases). This CDR3 is built from 13 residues. V gave up 9 bases and J gave up 4 bases, with 14 bases separating them. Germline V gene sequence: CDR1 KGHDR, CDR2 SFDVKD.

The CDR3 sequence is CASSFSGRGGNEQFF. In DNA form, the CDR3 reads TGTGCCAGCAGCTTTAGCGGGAGAGGGGGCAATGAGCAGTTCTTC. The chain links TRBV13 to TRBJ2-1; 9 nucleotides match TRBD2. This CDR3 spans 15 amino acids. The germline CDR1 and CDR2 sequences are PRHDT and FYEKMQ (reference sequence). J lost 6 bases, V lost 3 bases, and 6 bases had no gene match.